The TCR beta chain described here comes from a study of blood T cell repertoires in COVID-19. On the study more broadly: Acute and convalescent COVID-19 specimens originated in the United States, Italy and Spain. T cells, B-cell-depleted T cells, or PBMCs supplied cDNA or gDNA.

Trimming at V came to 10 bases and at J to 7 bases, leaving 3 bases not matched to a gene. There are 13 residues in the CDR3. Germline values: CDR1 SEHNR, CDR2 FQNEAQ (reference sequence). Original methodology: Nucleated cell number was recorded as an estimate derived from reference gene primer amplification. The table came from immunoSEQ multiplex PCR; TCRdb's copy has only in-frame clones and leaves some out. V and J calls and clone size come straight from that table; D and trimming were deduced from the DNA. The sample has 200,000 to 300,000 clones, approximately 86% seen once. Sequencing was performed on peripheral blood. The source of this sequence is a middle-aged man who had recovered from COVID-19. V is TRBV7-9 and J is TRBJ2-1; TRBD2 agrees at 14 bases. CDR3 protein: CATGTSGGNEQFF. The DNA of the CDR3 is TGTGCCACCGGGACTAGCGGGGGTAATGAGCAGTTCTTC.